This T cell receptor beta chain came from a study of cytomegalovirus exposure and HLA in healthy donors. Overall study findings and caveats: Follow-up analysis later connected one missense variant in DCLRE1C with trimming of TCR beta V- and J-genes. Researchers left out some V segments, among them TRBV6-2 and TRBV6-3, as indistinguishable.

In this sample, this clone turned up once. The antigen is unknown. Amplification used 60 Vbeta primers and 13 Jbeta primers. The data were produced by immunoSEQ multiplex PCR, yet TCRdb's version contains in-frame clones alone and is incomplete. The sample contains around 150,000 clones, around four fifths of which appear only once. The CDR3 has 14 amino acids. J gave up 4 bases and V 4 bases, and 4 bases lay outside the gene matches. Germline V gene sequence: CDR1 SGHRS, CDR2 YFSETQ. The chain joins TRBV5-1 to TRBJ1-1, with 10 positions matching TRBD1. Sequences were obtained from PBMCs. The origin of this receptor is a woman aged 45 to 65 in good health and CMV-seronegative. Here the CDR3 DNA reads TGCGCCAGCAGCCGCCGGGACAGGGGCACTGAAGCTTTCTTT. Its translation is CASSRRDRGTEAFF. The full variable domain, its missing parts supplied by reference TRBV5-1 and TRBJ1-1, is KAGVTQTPRYLIKTRGQQVTLSCSPISGHRSVSWYQQTPGQGLQFLFEYFSETQRNKGNFPGRFSGRQFSNSRSEMNVSTLELGDSALYLCASSRRDRGTEAFFGQGTRLTVV.